Following are 7 T cell receptor beta chains from one sample sequenced in a study of persistence of HIV-infected CD4 T cells. Stimulation used approximately 10 ug/mL lysate from CMV-infected fibroblasts. Memory cells lacking CD40L and CD69 with high CD45RO were sorted. The libraries were made with immunoSEQ version 4 in survey mode. Libraries were prepared by immunoSEQ multiplex PCR; TCRdb keeps only in-frame clonotypes and omits some of them. The sample yields roughly 35,000 clones, 65% to 85% seen once. Antigens of these TCRs are unknown. The sample consisted of CD4+ T cells sorted from PBMCs after 18-hour stimulation, taken from a patient who received antiretroviral therapy. These receptors all come from an adult man with HIV who was CMV-seropositive.

This chain links TRBV7-3 with TRBJ2-3; D is uncertain. CDR1 is SGHTA, CDR2 FQGTGA, per germline. Trimming stripped 5 bases from V and 8 bases from J, with 11 bases between. This CDR3 region has 12 residues. As DNA, the CDR3 is TGTGCCAGCAGCGAAAGTAGTGGTACGCAGTATTTT. Its protein product is CASSESSGTQYF. The entire variable domain, with the rest obtained from reference TRBV7-3 and TRBJ2-3, is as follows: GAGVSQTPSNKVTEKGKYVELRCDPISGHTALYWYRQSLGQGPEFLIYFQGTGAADDSGLPNDRFFAVRPEGSVSTLKIQRTERGDSAVYLCASSESSGTQYFGPGTRLTVL.

V gene TRBV5-5 combines with J gene TRBJ2-1, with 8 bases matching TRBD1. The CDR3 has 13 amino acids. The germline V gene encodes CDR1 SGHKS and CDR2 YYEKEE (reference sequence). V was clipped by 2 bases and J by 9 bases; unmatched bases: 4. The chain's CDR3 is CASSLSTGVEQFF. Here the CDR3 DNA reads TGTGCCAGCAGCTTATCGACAGGGGTTGAGCAGTTCTTC.

The V and J genes are TRBV5-1 and TRBJ2-1, with 8 nucleotides matching TRBD2. Germline trimming cut 0 bases from V and 5 bases from J; bases unmatched to any gene: 7. The germline V gene has CDR1 SGHRS and CDR2 YFSETQ. The CDR3 is 16 amino acids. CDR3 nucleotide sequence: TGCGCCAGCAGCTTGGGTTTGCGGGGGGCTGACAATGAGCAGTTCTTC. This gives the protein CASSLGLRGADNEQFF.

The V call is TRBV6-5, the J call TRBJ1-2; perhaps TRBD1 as D (5 bases). Trimming shortened V by 6 bases and J by 2 bases, and 16 bases separated the two germline ends. Germline lookup yields CDR1 MNHEY and CDR2 SVGAGI. The CDR3 length is 15 residues. CDR3 coding DNA: TGTGCCAGCAGGGGAGACAGCGCTTACAACTATGGCTACACCTTC. This translates into CASRGDSAYNYGYTF.

The rearrangement links TRBV6-5 to TRBJ1-2; 7 nucleotides match TRBD1. Germline values: CDR1 MNHEY, CDR2 SVGAGI. The CDR3 is 14 amino acids. V was clipped by 5 bases and J by 3 bases; unmatched bases: 6. The CDR3 DNA follows: TGTGCCAGCAGTCTTACTACAGGGGACTATGGCTACACCTTC. Amino acid sequence: CASSLTTGDYGYTF.

The V and J genes are TRBV5-6 and TRBJ1-2; 9 bases fit TRBD1. CDR3 length: 14 amino acids. Germline trimming cut 4 bases from V and 8 bases from J; bases unmatched to any gene: 9. Germline values: CDR1 SGHDT, CDR2 YYEEEE. The CDR3 nucleotides are TGTGCCAGCAGCCCGGGACAGGGATCGAAAGGCTACACCTTC. Its translation is CASSPGQGSKGYTF.

The rearrangement uses TRBV28 and TRBJ2-1, with D uncertain. Germline V gene sequence: CDR1 MDHEN, CDR2 SYDVKM. V lost 6 bases, J lost 6 bases, and 9 bases lay in between. CDR3 length equals 12 residues. CDR3 sequence reads: CASSPSINEQFF. CDR3 sequence (DNA): TGTGCCAGCAGCCCCTCGATCAATGAGCAGTTCTTC.